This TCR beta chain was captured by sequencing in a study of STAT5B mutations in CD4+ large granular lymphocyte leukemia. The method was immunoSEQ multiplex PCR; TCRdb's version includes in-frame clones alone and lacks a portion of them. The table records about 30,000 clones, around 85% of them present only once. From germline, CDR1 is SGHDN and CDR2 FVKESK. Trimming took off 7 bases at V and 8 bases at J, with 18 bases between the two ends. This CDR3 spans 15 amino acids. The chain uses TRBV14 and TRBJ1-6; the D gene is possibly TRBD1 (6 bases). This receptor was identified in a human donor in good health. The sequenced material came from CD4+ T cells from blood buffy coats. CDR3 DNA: TGTGCCAGCACCGATGGGCAGGGGCCTTATTCACCCCTCCACTTT. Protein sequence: CASTDGQGPYSPLHF.